This section outlines one T cell receptor (beta chain) sequence together with its context. Its antigen is not known. This specimen belongs to a study of response to subunit inactivated influenza vaccine. Study-wide findings and caveats: That few new T cells are recruited by each seasonal influenza vaccination was the authors' suggestion.

CDR1 is MDHEN and CDR2 is SYDVKM in the germline V gene. CDR3 size: 14 residues. Deletions cut 6 bases from V and 0 bases from J, with 11 bases between. TCRdb ran MiXCR on the RT-PCR reads and lists one entry per CDR3 protein. The repertoire consists of 630,000 or so distinct CDR3 sequences, with about 15% occurring once and the leading ten covering roughly 11%. The sequence came from a middle-aged man who received an inactivated influenza vaccine. The sample here was PBMCs from blood, taken 11 to 12 days after vaccination. The chain recombines TRBV28 with TRBJ1-1; no clear D. CDR3 sequence: CASSRPQVNTEAFF. The CDR3 DNA reads TGTGCCAGCAGCCGCCCTCAGGTGAACACTGAAGCTTTCTTT.